One sample yielded the 21 T cell receptor beta chains listed below, sequenced in a study of shared clonotypes between healthy human individuals. The protocol was immunoSEQ multiplex PCR, while the TCRdb copy is restricted to in-frame clones and leaves out a portion. The sample holds about 1.5 million clones, 98% seen once. Material: naive CD4+ T cells sorted from blood. The subset here: CD45RA+ positively selected. The source is a man aged 30 to 45 in good health.

Of note for this clone: This is likely a read error, given that the CDR3 carries no conserved phenylalanine or tryptophan at its end. Because the CDR3's place on the DNA is in doubt, the DNA is left out and the CDR3 is given as listed by TCRdb. The CDR3 sequence: CASSSSRSSAGDL. The chain is built from TRBV5-8 and TRBJ1-5. Germline V gene sequence: CDR1 SGHTS, CDR2 YDEGEE. The CDR3 is 13 amino acids in total, end residues counted.

The chain combines TRBV5-1 with TRBJ2-7, with D tentatively TRBD2 (6 bases). V was pared by 4 bases and J by 0 bases, with 17 bases between. Germline V gene sequence: CDR1 SGHRS, CDR2 YFSETQ. This CDR3 has 16 amino acids. The DNA of the CDR3 is TGCGCCAGCAGCCTCCTTGTTGGGGACTTCTCCTACGAGCAGTACTTC. This translates into CASSLLVGDFSYEQYF.

CDR3 DNA: TGTGCCAGTAGTATATATAGGGACAGGGAATCAAACATTCAGTACTTC. This sequence encodes CASSIYRDRESNIQYF. The V gene is TRBV19, the J gene TRBJ2-4; 9 bases line up with TRBD1. Unmatched junction bases numbered 8, after V lost 2 bases and J lost 6 bases. This CDR3 contains 16 residues. Looked up from germline, CDR1 is LNHDA and CDR2 is SQIVND (reference sequence).

This clone was counted a single time. This rearrangement joins TRBV11-2 to TRBJ2-2; no reliable D call. CDR1 SGHAT and CDR2 FQNNGV come from the germline V gene. V was pared by 5 bases and J by 1 base, with 17 bases between. This CDR3 region has 17 residues. The CDR3 is CASSEVAGALNTGELFF. CDR3 bases: TGTGCCAGCAGCGAAGTGGCAGGAGCACTGAACACCGGGGAGCTGTTTTTT.

This chain joins TRBV25-1 and TRBJ2-2; D is undetermined. V shed 5 bases and J shed 6 bases, with 10 bases lying between them. The germline CDR1 and CDR2 sequences are MGHDK and SYGVNS. CDR3 length equals 13 residues. The CDR3 protein is CASSPSLPGELFF. The CDR3 nucleotides are TGTGCCAGCAGTCCATCCCTCCCCGGGGAGCTGTTTTTT.

The V gene is TRBV5-5, the J gene TRBJ1-1; the D is unclear. CDR3 length: 13 amino acids. Trimming took 2 bases from V and 6 from J, leaving 11 bases between them. Germline assignment: CDR1 SGHKS and CDR2 YYEKEE (reference sequence). CDR3 DNA sequence: TGTGCCAGCAGCTTAAGGGTTAGCGCTGAAGCTTTCTTT. It codes for CASSLRVSAEAFF.

This clone was seen a few times. The rearrangement links TRBV28 to TRBJ1-5; D is unclear. Germline V lookup: CDR1 MDHEN, CDR2 SYDVKM. The CDR3 sequence is 14 residues long. The V gene lost 2 bases and the J gene lost 3 bases, with 8 bases spanning the gap. CDR3 in DNA: TGTGCCAGCAGTTTAGGGCTAATCAATCAGCCCCAGCATTTT. This sequence encodes CASSLGLINQPQHF.

The V and J genes are TRBV28 and TRBJ2-1; 12 bases are shared with TRBD2. The trim removed 1 base at V and 4 bases at J, leaving 11 bases unmatched. The CDR3 has 19 amino acids. Germline assignment: CDR1 MDHEN and CDR2 SYDVKM. CDR3 protein: CASSLYGGGLAGLYNEQFF. Here the CDR3 DNA reads TGTGCCAGCAGTTTATATGGGGGGGGACTAGCGGGCCTATACAATGAGCAGTTCTTC.

This clone was counted a single time. The rearrangement uses TRBV7-2 and TRBJ2-2; D could derive from TRBD1 or TRBD2 (5 bases each). Germline CDR1 SGHTA, CDR2 FQGNSA. There are 18 residues in the CDR3. V dropped 4 bases and J dropped 5 bases, with 23 bases sitting between them. DNA of the CDR3: TGTGCCAGCAGCTCATTACTGGGACGACTCCTGGGGACCGGGGAGCTGTTTTTT. Protein sequence: CASSSLLGRLLGTGELFF. The full variable domain, its missing parts supplied by reference TRBV7-2 and TRBJ2-2, is GAGVSQSPSNKVTEKGKDVELRCDPISGHTALYWYRQSLGQGLEFLIYFQGNSAPDKSGLPSDRFSAERTGGSVSTLTIQRTQQEDSAVYLCASSSLLGRLLGTGELFFGEGSRLTVL.

The genes are TRBV19 and TRBJ1-2, with 7 bases fitting TRBD1. Germline V gene lookup returns CDR1 LNHDA and CDR2 SQIVND (reference sequence). The V gene end was trimmed by 7 bases and the J gene end by 4 bases; junction bases not matched to a gene: 3. This CDR3 comprises 12 residues. CDR3 coding DNA: TGTGCCAGTACTCGGGACAGCTATGGCTACACCTTC. Residues: CASTRDSYGYTF.

The V and J genes are TRBV19 and TRBJ2-7; D might be TRBD1 (5 bases). Germline lookup yields CDR1 LNHDA and CDR2 SQIVND (reference sequence). V lost 7 bases, J lost 2 bases, and 18 bases lay in between. CDR3 length equals 15 residues. CDR3 residues: CASNSFAGNTYEQYF. For the CDR3, the DNA is TGTGCCAGTAACTCCTTCGCAGGGAACACCTACGAGCAGTACTTC.

This chain links TRBV29-1 with TRBJ1-1; no clear D. This CDR3 spans 12 amino acids. The germline CDR1 and CDR2 sequences are SQVTM and ANQGSEA. Trimming stripped 4 bases from V and 5 bases from J, with 11 bases between. The CDR3 DNA reads as TGCAGCGTTGTGGGCAGGTCAACTGAAGCTTTCTTT. Amino acids: CSVVGRSTEAFF.

V and J are TRBV19 and TRBJ2-2; 8 bases line up with TRBD2. This CDR3 contains 16 residues. Trimming cost V 5 bases and J 6 bases; bases outside gene matches: 11. From germline, CDR1 is LNHDA and CDR2 SQIVND (reference sequence). In DNA form, the CDR3 reads TGTGCCAGTAGTTTTTCCGGGACTAGTATAGCCGGGGAGCTGTTTTTT. Amino acids: CASSFSGTSIAGELFF.

J is TRBJ1-4 and V is TRBV13; no definite D call. The CDR3 totals 14 residues. The V gene's germline CDR1 is PRHDT and CDR2 FYEKMQ (reference sequence). V was clipped by 2 bases and J by 10 bases, with 14 bases between them. CDR3 nucleotides: TGTGCCAGCAGCTTATCTTCTCCCGGACGAAAACTGTTTTTT. It codes for CASSLSSPGRKLFF.

The chain employs TRBV7-2 and TRBJ2-7, with no clear D. Trimming shortened V by 2 bases and J by 3 bases, and 5 bases separated the two germline ends. The CDR3 loop spans 12 amino acids. Germline V gene sequence: CDR1 SGHTA, CDR2 FQGNSA. The CDR3 nucleotides read TGTGCCAGCAGCTTAAACCACTACGAGCAGTACTTC. Translated: CASSLNHYEQYF.

The CDR3 is CASSPSPAEAFF. The CDR3, as DNA: TGCGCCAGCAGCCCCAGCCCGGCGGAAGCTTTCTTT. V is TRBV4-1 and J is TRBJ1-1; D is unclear. The germline V gene encodes CDR1 MGHRA and CDR2 YSYEKL. Trimming pared 4 bases from V and 8 bases from J, leaving 11 bases between. This CDR3 comprises 12 residues.

The rearrangement uses TRBV18 and TRBJ2-5; TRBD1 matches at 8 bases. The CDR3 contains 15 residues. V shed 3 bases and J 3 bases; nucleotides not matched to a gene: 6. Germline CDR1 reads KGHSH; CDR2 reads LQKENI. The CDR3 loop reads CASSPRTGKEETQYF. CDR3 bases: TGTGCCAGCTCACCGCGGACAGGGAAGGAAGAGACCCAGTACTTC. The full variable domain, completed using reference TRBV18 and TRBJ2-5, is NAGVMQNPRHLVRRRGQEARLRCSPMKGHSHVYWYRQLPEEGLKFMVYLQKENIIDESGMPKERFSAEFPKEGPSILRIQQVVRGDSAAYFCASSPRTGKEETQYFGPGTRLLVL.

The gene calls are TRBV7-9 and TRBJ2-1; D may correspond to TRBD1 or TRBD2 (5 bases each). Germline V gene sequence: CDR1 SEHNR, CDR2 FQNEAQ (reference sequence). This CDR3 comprises 12 residues. Trimming cost V 0 bases and J 11 bases, with 8 bases left between them. The CDR3: CASSLAGPKQFF. The CDR3 DNA follows: TGTGCCAGCAGCTTAGCGGGACCCAAGCAGTTCTTC.

V gene TRBV28 combines with J gene TRBJ1-2; no firm D call. The germline V gene encodes CDR1 MDHEN and CDR2 SYDVKM. With 5 bases removed from V and 6 bases from J, the gap between germline ends came to 10 bases. The CDR3 covers 12 residues. The CDR3 DNA reads TGTGCCAGCAGTCCAGCCTCGGATGGCTACACCTTC. The encoded protein is CASSPASDGYTF.

The gene calls are TRBV5-1 and TRBJ2-3; tentatively, D is TRBD1 (5 bases). This CDR3 is 14 amino acids long. V dropped 3 bases and J dropped 4 bases, with 12 bases sitting between them. Looked up from germline, CDR1 is SGHRS and CDR2 is YFSETQ. CDR3 amino acids: CASSSRRDADTQYF. CDR3 sequence (DNA): TGCGCCAGCAGCTCCCGCAGGGATGCAGATACGCAGTATTTT. Variable domain in full (rest from reference TRBV5-1 and TRBJ2-3): KAGVTQTPRYLIKTRGQQVTLSCSPISGHRSVSWYQQTPGQGLQFLFEYFSETQRNKGNFPGRFSGRQFSNSRSEMNVSTLELGDSALYLCASSSRRDADTQYFGPGTRLTVL.

CDR3 amino acids: CASSQTKQSEKLFF. As DNA, the CDR3 is TGTGCCAGTAGCCAGACAAAGCAGAGCGAAAAACTGTTTTTT. This chain joins TRBV19 and TRBJ1-4, with no clear D. Deletions cut 6 bases from V and 8 bases from J, with 16 bases between. The CDR3 runs 14 residues. Germline values: CDR1 LNHDA, CDR2 SQIVND (reference sequence).